This passage covers 10 T cell receptor beta chains from one sample sequenced in a study of blood T cell repertoires in COVID-19. The table came from immunoSEQ multiplex PCR; TCRdb's copy has only in-frame clones and leaves some out. The sample holds 76,000 or so clones, around nine tenths seen once. Sequences were obtained from peripheral blood. The receptor set was obtained from a human donor in a cohort sampled during active COVID-19.

V is TRBV7-3 and J is TRBJ2-1, with 8 bases identical to TRBD2. The CDR3 runs to 16 residues. The J segment lost 6 bases and the V segment lost 0 bases, leaving 7 bases of the junction unmatched. Per the germline V gene, CDR1 is SGHTA and CDR2 is FQGTGA. The CDR3 DNA sequence: TGTGCCAGCAGCTTAACTTTCGGGGGGGCAGGCAATGAGCAGTTCTTC. Residues: CASSLTFGGAGNEQFF.

Here the CDR3 reads CASSTGLAGGKDNEQFF. The DNA for the CDR3 is TGTGCCAGCAGCACCGGACTAGCGGGGGGGAAAGACAATGAGCAGTTCTTC. The rearrangement joins TRBV7-9 to TRBJ2-1; 15 nucleotides agree with TRBD2. This CDR3 has 17 amino acids. Germline V CDR1 and CDR2: SEHNR, FQNEAQ (reference sequence). V shed 5 bases, J shed 5 bases, and the junction held 7 bases outside the gene matches.

V and J are TRBV7-8 and TRBJ2-7, with a possible D match to TRBD1 (6 bases). Trimming left V 5 bases short and J 5 bases short, with 19 bases between. There are 15 residues in the CDR3. Germline values: CDR1 SGHVS, CDR2 FQNEAQ. The CDR3 DNA follows: TGTGCCAGCAGCGCCCCAGGGGCCTCGGGCCACGAGCAGTACTTC. This gives the protein CASSAPGASGHEQYF.

V is TRBV6-5 and J is TRBJ2-5; a possible D gene is TRBD2 (6 bases). CDR1 and CDR2 from the germline V gene are MNHEY and SVGAGI. Between the trimmed V and J ends, which lost 2 bases and 1 base, there was a span of 8 bases. The CDR3 has 14 residues. The CDR3 DNA reads TGTGCCAGCAGTTACGGGGGGACCCAAGAGACCCAGTACTTC. This sequence encodes CASSYGGTQETQYF.

As regards this clone: The germline gene is not matched at one end of the junction; a read error may be the cause. As DNA, the CDR3 is TGTGCCAGCAGTGACTCGACAGGGGGTAAAATTAATCAGCCCCAGCATTTT. Amino acid sequence: CASSDSTGGKINQPQHF. The V and J genes are TRBV6-2 or TRBV6-3 and TRBJ1-5; the match to TRBD1 covers 9 bases. Germline CDR1 is MNHEY and CDR2 is SVGEGT. The CDR3 sequence is 17 residues long.

This chain links TRBV14 with TRBJ2-7; weak D call: TRBD1 (6 bases). Germline loops: CDR1 SGHDN, CDR2 FVKESK. V lost 0 bases and J lost 6, with 9 bases in between. The CDR3 sequence is 13 residues long. CDR3 bases: TGTGCCAGCAGCCAAGAGCTCAGGGGCGAGCAGTACTTC. It is translated as CASSQELRGEQYF. Drawing the rest from reference TRBV14 and TRBJ2-7, the complete variable domain is EAGVTQFPSHSVIEKGQTVTLRCDPISGHDNLYWYRRVMGKEIKFLLHFVKESKQDESGMPNNRFLAERTGGTYSTLKVQPAELEDSGVYFCASSQELRGEQYFGPGTRLTVT.

The rearrangement uses TRBV5-1 and TRBJ2-5; 12 positions match TRBD2. V trimming: 3 bases; J trimming: 2 bases; junction bases outside the gene matches: 2. This CDR3 contains 15 residues. CDR1 is SGHRS and CDR2 is YFSETQ in the germline V gene. The CDR3 is CASSWGTSGQETQYF. Written as DNA, the CDR3 is TGCGCCAGCAGCTGGGGGACTAGCGGGCAAGAGACCCAGTACTTC.

The V gene is TRBV19, the J gene TRBJ2-5; 7 bases line up with TRBD1. Losses at the gene ends were 3 bases for V and 2 bases for J; bases not matched to a gene: 0. The CDR3 is 13 amino acids. CDR1 and CDR2 from the germline V gene are LNHDA and SQIVND (reference sequence). CDR3 amino acids: CASSMTGQETQYF. DNA of the CDR3: TGTGCCAGTAGTATGACAGGGCAAGAGACCCAGTACTTC.

The chain employs TRBV29-1 and TRBJ2-3; D is undetermined. The V and J ends lost 7 bases and 8 bases respectively, with 13 bases between them. This CDR3 is built from 11 residues. The germline gives CDR1 SQVTM, CDR2 ANQGSEA. The CDR3 DNA reads as TGCAGCGCTCTCATCCAGGCTACGCAGTATTTT. Amino acids: CSALIQATQYF.

This clone occurred once. V gene TRBV23-1 combines with J gene TRBJ2-2, with D possibly being TRBD2 (6 bases). TRBV23-1 is annotated as an ORF whose role is uncertain. V gave up 7 bases and J gave up 12 bases, with 24 bases separating them. CDR3 size: 15 residues. The CDR3 bases are TGCGCCAGCAACTCGGGACTTATAAAAATTGGGAAGCTGTTTTTT. It codes for CASNSGLIKIGKLFF.